This TCR beta chain comes out of a study of beta chain features in type 1 diabetes (dated by TCRdb to the late 2010s). Notes on the research overall: Mean age, gender distribution, total cell number and subset yield were not different between patients and healthy donors. In the study, recently diagnosed type 1 diabetes patients and matched healthy donors were compared on the TCRB repertoires of their sorted circulating CD4+ T cell subsets. Whereas all 30 or so donors provided naive and central memory subsets, regulatory and stem cell-like memory subsets were isolated from just 8 patients and about 8 healthy donors. Across all samples, almost 110 million sorted cells were examined, and cell number per subset correlated strongly with RNA yield. The paper as a whole reports these results and caveats: Naive, central memory and regulatory TCRB repertoires appeared more similar among patients than among healthy donors. At VDJ recombination sites, patients with type 1 diabetes made fewer insertions and deleted more nucleotides, a pattern implying thymic rearrangement abnormalities. Sequencing cDNA rather than genomic DNA could over-represent highly expressing activated cells, although activation and CD3 levels did not differ between groups. PCR may preferentially amplify shorter templates, but because patient and control samples were amplified and corrected together, any resulting skew would affect both groups equally. HLA sub-analyses involved small numbers of individuals, so any influence of HLA type on TCRB rearrangement remained unresolved. Type 1 diabetes patients showed a moderate but significant shortening of TCRB CDR3 length in all four CD4+ subsets.

All of the isolated RNA was reverse transcribed with the High Capacity cDNA Reverse Transcription Kit, so expressed TCRB transcripts were sequenced. Deep immunoSEQ sequencing was performed on naive, central memory and regulatory T cell samples, with an average of around 3.4 million total reads per sample. Sorted cells were lysed in RLT buffer and RNA was extracted with DNase-treated RNeasy Micro or Mini kits, depending on cell number. To prevent cross-contamination, every cell subset was processed on its own, while patient and healthy donor samples were processed together. The immunoSEQ multiplex PCR was used to amplify TCRB sequences from cDNA, yielding 87-bp fragments that span the CDR3 region. The amplicons were sequenced using the Illumina HiSeq platform. Under the source paper's analysis protocol: Synthetic template baselines were used to correct PCR bias computationally, reads within Hamming distance 2 were collapsed together, and singletons that could not be merged were discarded. Reads were aligned against IMGT to assign V, D and J genes, CDR3 length and insertions or deletions at six rearrangement sites. Clonotype counts were normalized to sorted cell number within each subset before computing true diversity and Gini coefficients with the tcR R package. The overlap coefficient, calculated on TCRB nucleotide sequences, was used to measure repertoire sharing. The table was pulled from immuneACCESS by TCRdb, which kept in-frame rearrangements only. Such tables lose some clones; where checked, under half of the loss comes from unresolved V genes, and the rest has no known cause. V, J and clone size are taken as reported in that table, and D and trimming were inferred from the DNA itself. Present in this sample are roughly 150,000 clones, roughly 8% of which were seen just once. 0.45% to 0.6% of the sample is taken by the ten largest.

From each donor, a single peripheral blood sample of about 120 mL on average was drawn into heparinised tubes. Naive, central memory, regulatory and stem cell-like memory CD4+ T cells were sorted on a BD FACSAria II using a panel including CD45RO, CCR7, CD25, CD127, CD95 and CD27. A purity above 98% was achieved for all sorted populations. PBMCs were separated immediately by Lymphoprep density gradient centrifugation and were stained directly, without being cultured. Samples were stained and sorted in pairs, with one healthy donor and one patient per experiment, so that batch effects were minimized. Inclusive of the bounding cysteine and phenylalanine, the CDR3 is 13 residues long. Solely the CDR3 DNA is kept, with 39 bases framed from the first base. V loses 1 base of germline sequence and J loses 9 bases, and the interval between the two ends is 11 bases. Sequences LGHNA (CDR1) and YNFKEQ (CDR2) are obtained from the germline V gene.

Remarks on this clone: The antigen it binds to is not known. Base qualities are not at hand, and no much larger clone is one base apart.

The receptor was isolated from a woman in her late teens or twenties with type 1 diabetes. The sample was central memory CD4+ T cells from blood. The sequence is built from TRBV4-2 and TRBJ2-3, with the D gene call left open. The nucleotide sequence reads TGTGCCAGCAGCCAAGGGTTTGCGGAAACGCAGTATTTT. Translated, it gives CASSQGFAETQYF.